Presented here are 2 T cell receptor beta chains from one specimen sequenced in a study of identical twins. TCRdb independently ran MiXCR on the 5' RACE reads; one entry per CDR3 protein. The data hold approximately 350,000 distinct CDR3 sequences, with around an eighth observed a single time. In addition, the sample was reused for a study of yellow fever vaccine responses in identical twins.

The sample was CD8+ T cells sorted from blood. The receptors come from a woman younger than 30 in good health.

This clonotype was observed a handful of times. J is TRBJ1-2 and V is TRBV10-3, with 11 bases matching TRBD1. Germline V gene lookup returns CDR1 ENHRY and CDR2 SYGVKD. The ends lost 10 bases at V and 6 bases at J; junction bases unmatched: 7. The length of the CDR3 is 13 residues. CDR3 in DNA: TGTGCCACCTGGGGACAGGGGGTCGATGGCTACACCTTC. Amino acid sequence: CATWGQGVDGYTF.

In its sample, this clonotype was seen a few times. The chain recombines TRBV7-9 with TRBJ2-2; D may be TRBD1 or TRBD2 (6 bases each). V was clipped by 5 bases and J by 5 bases, with 18 bases between them. The CDR3 loop spans 16 amino acids. The germline V gene encodes CDR1 SEHNR and CDR2 FQNEAQ (reference sequence). DNA of the CDR3: TGTGCCAGCAGCCGCCCCCCGGGGGCGCAAACCGGGGAGCTGTTTTTT. It encodes CASSRPPGAQTGELFF.